These 26 T cell receptor beta chains were all obtained from the same sample, sequenced in a study of shared clonotypes between healthy human individuals. Clones were read by immunoSEQ multiplex PCR, and TCRdb kept only the in-frame ones, dropping some. This table holds around 88,000 clones, less than 80% found once. Source material: memory CD8+ T cells sorted from blood. This sample's subset: CD45RO+ cells pooled with CCR7-negative TemRA cells. The receptors originated from a man younger than 45 in good health.

The chain is built from TRBV13 and TRBJ1-2; perhaps TRBD1 as D (5 bases). V gave up 8 bases and J gave up 6 bases, with 13 bases separating them. This CDR3 contains 12 residues. Germline loops: CDR1 PRHDT, CDR2 FYEKMQ (reference sequence). CDR3 sequence reads: CASRGALNGYTF. CDR3 coding DNA: TGTGCCAGCCGAGGGGCCTTGAATGGCTACACCTTC. Full variable domain (missing parts from reference TRBV13 and TRBJ1-2): AAGVIQSPRHLIKEKRETATLKCYPIPRHDTVYWYQQGPGQDPQFLISFYEKMQSDKGSIPDRFSAQQFSDYHSELNMSSLELGDSALYFCASRGALNGYTFGSGTRLTVV.

In its sample, this clone was seen once. This rearrangement joins TRBV27 to TRBJ2-7, with TRBD1 matching over 8 bases. The CDR3 spans 16 residues. The V gene end was trimmed by 4 bases and the J gene end by 5 bases; junction bases not matched to a gene: 13. Germline CDR1 MNHEY, CDR2 SMNVEV (reference sequence). The CDR3 loop is CASSSYPDRAPHEQYF. The CDR3 nucleotides are TGTGCCAGCAGTTCCTACCCGGACAGGGCACCCCACGAGCAGTACTTC.

Regarding this clone: The junction and the germline gene differ at one end; a read error may be behind it. The gene calls are TRBV10-3 and TRBJ2-7; D call uncertain. CDR3 length equals 13 residues. In germline, CDR1 is ENHRY, CDR2 SYGVKD. In DNA, the CDR3 is TGTGCCATCAGTGAGTCTGACTCCTATGAGCAGTACTTC. It translates to CAISESDSYEQYF.

This clone was seen just once. V is TRBV18 and J is TRBJ2-1; D is possibly TRBD1 (6 bases). CDR1 is KGHSH and CDR2 is LQKENI in the germline V gene. The CDR3 loop spans 15 amino acids. V was clipped by 3 bases and J by 6 bases, with 15 bases between them. CDR3 sequence (DNA): TGTGCCAGCTCACCCCGTGGGACAAACTTCAATGAGCAGTTCTTC. This sequence encodes CASSPRGTNFNEQFF.

The chain recombines TRBV7-2 with TRBJ2-2; 12 bases are a match to TRBD1. CDR3 length equals 18 residues. The germline V gene encodes CDR1 SGHTA and CDR2 FQGNSA. Trimming cost V 5 bases and J 8 bases; bases outside gene matches: 15. For the CDR3, the DNA is TGTGCCAGCAGCATGGGACAGGGGGCGGCTTCGGCGGCGGGGGAGCTGTTTTTT. Protein: CASSMGQGAASAAGELFF.

The CDR3: CASSLSLNTGELFF. The CDR3 nucleotides are TGCGCCAGCAGCCTCTCATTGAACACCGGGGAGCTGTTTTTT. The chain is built from TRBV4-1 and TRBJ2-2, with unresolved D. Germline V gene lookup returns CDR1 MGHRA and CDR2 YSYEKL. This CDR3 has 14 amino acids. Trimming pared 4 bases from V and 1 base from J, leaving 7 bases between.

The V gene is TRBV25-1, the J gene TRBJ2-5; no definite D call. V lost 3 bases, J lost 3 bases, and 2 bases lay in between. The CDR3 contains 11 residues. In germline, CDR1 is MGHDK, CDR2 SYGVNS. CDR3 bases: TGTGCCAGCAGTGACGAAGAGACCCAGTACTTC. Its protein is CASSDEETQYF.

The rearrangement links TRBV7-9 to TRBJ2-7; 10 bases fit TRBD2. CDR1 and CDR2 from the germline V gene are SEHNR and FQNEAQ (reference sequence). This CDR3 region has 16 residues. Trimming took 1 base from V and 2 from J; bases not matched to a gene: 5. DNA for the CDR3: TGTGCCAGCAGCTTAGGGCGCGGGACTAGCGCCTACGAGCAGTACTTC. Translated, it gives CASSLGRGTSAYEQYF. The variable domain in full, with the rest retrieved from reference TRBV7-9 and TRBJ2-7, is DTGVSQNPRHKITKRGQNVTFRCDPISEHNRLYWYRQTLGQGPEFLTYFQNEAQLEKSRLLSDRFSAERPKGSFSTLEIQRTEQGDSAMYLCASSLGRGTSAYEQYFGPGTRLTVT.

The V and J genes are TRBV27 and TRBJ2-1; D gene unclear. There are 14 residues in the CDR3. From germline, CDR1 is MNHEY and CDR2 SMNVEV (reference sequence). V shed 6 bases and J shed 10 bases, with 19 bases lying between them. This CDR3 is CASRTSIPKGEQFF. CDR3 bases: TGTGCCAGCAGGACCTCTATCCCCAAGGGAGAGCAGTTCTTC.

The DNA for the CDR3 is TGCGCCAGCAGCTTAGCGGCCAATGAGCAGTTCTTC. Its protein is CASSLAANEQFF. The rearrangement joins TRBV5-1 to TRBJ2-1; possible D gene TRBD2, 5 bases. V gave up 2 bases and J gave up 6 bases, with 6 bases separating them. This CDR3 comprises 12 residues. Germline V CDR1 and CDR2: SGHRS, YFSETQ.

This sequence joins TRBV6-5 and TRBJ2-1; D is ambiguous. V was trimmed by 10 bases and J by 1 base, leaving 11 bases between them. Germline CDR1 is MNHEY and CDR2 is SVGAGI. The CDR3 runs to 13 residues. The CDR3 bases are TGTGCCACCCGCGGCATTTCCTACAATGAGCAGTTCTTC. Protein: CATRGISYNEQFF.

As for this clone: One junction end does not reproduce the germline sequence, and a read error may be involved. The chain employs TRBV2 and TRBJ1-2; D not certain. Germline CDR1 and CDR2: SNHLY and FYNNEI. The CDR3 contains 11 residues. CDR3 in DNA: TGTGCCACCAGTGATTACTATGGCTACACCTTC. It translates to CATSDYYGYTF. The full variable domain, its missing parts supplied by reference TRBV2 and TRBJ1-2, is EPEVTQTPSHQVTQMGQEVILRCVPISNHLYFYWYRQILGQKVEFLVSFYNNEISEKSEIFDDQFSVERPDGSNFTLKIRSTKLEDSAMYFCATSDYYGYTFGSGTRLTVV.

This clone was counted between two and nine times. The V and J genes are TRBV4-3 and TRBJ2-2; the D is unclear. V shed 0 bases and J shed 7 bases, with 15 bases lying between them. This CDR3 spans 16 amino acids. Germline-derived CDR1 and CDR2 are LGHNA and YSLEER. This chain's CDR3 is CASSQDGWSAFGELFF. The CDR3 DNA sequence: TGCGCCAGCAGCCAAGATGGCTGGTCTGCGTTCGGGGAGCTGTTTTTT.

The CDR3: CASSRDTAGNQPQHF. The CDR3 DNA reads TGTGCCAGCAGTAGGGACACCGCTGGCAATCAGCCCCAGCATTTT. V gene TRBV2 combines with J gene TRBJ1-5; a possible D gene is TRBD1 (6 bases). Germline lookup yields CDR1 SNHLY and CDR2 FYNNEI. Trimming removed 5 bases from V and 2 bases from J, with 13 bases in between. The CDR3 is 15 amino acids. The entire variable domain, with the rest obtained from reference TRBV2 and TRBJ1-5, is as follows: EPEVTQTPSHQVTQMGQEVILRCVPISNHLYFYWYRQILGQKVEFLVSFYNNEISEKSEIFDDQFSVERPDGSNFTLKIRSTKLEDSAMYFCASSRDTAGNQPQHFGDGTRLSIL.

V and J are TRBV27 and TRBJ1-5; TRBD1 matches at 8 bases. The length of the CDR3 is 15 residues. Unmatched junction bases numbered 3, after V lost 1 base and J lost 4 bases. Germline V gene sequence: CDR1 MNHEY, CDR2 SMNVEV (reference sequence). CDR3 nucleotides: TGTGCCAGCAGTTTATACACAGGGGGGAATCAGCCCCAGCATTTT. It translates to CASSLYTGGNQPQHF.

The J gene is TRBJ1-4, the V gene TRBV25-1, with TRBD1 identical over 8 bases. In germline, CDR1 is MGHDK, CDR2 SYGVNS. V shed 7 bases and J 8 bases; nucleotides not matched to a gene: 6. The CDR3 length is 13 residues. CDR3 loop: CASNDRGGEKLFF. CDR3 nucleotide sequence: TGTGCCAGCAACGACAGGGGTGGGGAAAAACTGTTTTTT.

The CDR3 here is CASSGEGSTEAFF. CDR3 DNA sequence: TGTGCCAGCAGTGGAGAGGGTTCGACTGAAGCTTTCTTT. This chain joins TRBV2 and TRBJ1-1; no definite D call. Germline V CDR1 and CDR2: SNHLY, FYNNEI. With 4 bases removed from V and 5 bases from J, the gap between germline ends came to 11 bases. The CDR3 length is 13 residues.

The V gene is TRBV6-6, the J gene TRBJ2-3; 7 bases agree with TRBD2. The CDR3 totals 16 residues. From germline, CDR1 is MNHNY and CDR2 SVGAGI (reference sequence). The V segment lost 2 bases and the J segment 2 bases; nucleotides outside the gene matches: 7. The CDR3 loop is CASSYGREGNTDTQYF. The CDR3 coding sequence is TGTGCCAGCAGTTACGGGAGGGAGGGGAACACAGATACGCAGTATTTT.

The chain links TRBV28 to TRBJ2-3; D perhaps matches TRBD1 (5 bases). This CDR3 is built from 14 residues. The germline V gene encodes CDR1 MDHEN and CDR2 SYDVKM. Trimming removed 5 bases at V and 2 bases at J, with 11 bases between. The CDR3 sequence is CASSPSQVTDTQYF. The CDR3 nucleotides are TGTGCCAGCAGTCCCTCACAGGTCACAGATACGCAGTATTTT.

The chain employs TRBV28 and TRBJ1-4; unclear D gene. The CDR3 consists of 16 residues. Germline V CDR1 and CDR2: MDHEN, SYDVKM. The V gene lost 3 bases and the J gene lost 5 bases, with 16 bases spanning the gap. CDR3 sequence reads: CASSFDRAGGNEKLFF. In DNA form, the CDR3 reads TGTGCCAGCAGTTTTGATCGGGCAGGAGGGAATGAAAAACTGTTTTTT.

The chain recombines TRBV30 with TRBJ2-7; 11 positions agree with TRBD2. The germline CDR1 and CDR2 sequences are GTSNPN and SVGIG (reference sequence). The junction had 6 bases not matched to a gene; V was cut back by 4 bases and J by 4 bases. The length of the CDR3 is 14 residues. This CDR3 is CAWTWTSGHYEQYF. In nucleotides, the CDR3 is TGTGCCTGGACCTGGACTAGCGGGCATTACGAGCAGTACTTC.

V and J are TRBV7-9 and TRBJ2-3, with a possible D match to TRBD1 (5 bases). Germline-derived CDR1 and CDR2 are SEHNR and FQNEAQ (reference sequence). This CDR3 has 14 amino acids. Trimming removed 7 bases at V and 2 bases at J, with 13 bases between. The DNA of the CDR3 is TGTGCCAGCATCTACCAGGACAACACAGATACGCAGTATTTT. Translation: CASIYQDNTDTQYF. The full variable domain, with the rest looked up from reference TRBV7-9 and TRBJ2-3, is DTGVSQNPRHKITKRGQNVTFRCDPISEHNRLYWYRQTLGQGPEFLTYFQNEAQLEKSRLLSDRFSAERPKGSFSTLEIQRTEQGDSAMYLCASIYQDNTDTQYFGPGTRLTVL.

The rearrangement uses TRBV7-6 and TRBJ2-1, with D possibly TRBD2 on 5 matching bases. With 2 bases removed from V and 1 base from J, the gap between germline ends came to 18 bases. Germline V CDR1 and CDR2: SGHVS, FNYEAQ. The CDR3 is 18 amino acids. The CDR3 spells CASSLPHLAGPSYNEQFF. The CDR3 coding sequence is TGTGCCAGCAGCTTACCCCACCTCGCGGGCCCATCCTACAATGAGCAGTTCTTC.

V gene TRBV5-8 combines with J gene TRBJ1-1, with D unclear. In germline, CDR1 is SGHTS, CDR2 YDEGEE. V gave up 2 bases and J gave up 1 base, with 6 bases separating them. The CDR3 contains 13 residues. The CDR3 spells CASSFTPNTEAFF. The DNA for the CDR3 is TGTGCCAGCAGCTTTACACCGAACACTGAAGCTTTCTTT.

V usage is TRBV5-4 and J usage is TRBJ2-3, with TRBD1 as a possible D gene (7 bases). V was trimmed by 4 bases and J by 6 bases, leaving 15 bases between them. This CDR3 is built from 14 residues. Germline V gene sequence: CDR1 SGHNT, CDR2 YYREEE (reference sequence). CDR3 residues: CASSDGAGGDTQYF. The CDR3 nucleotides read TGTGCCAGCAGCGATGGGGCAGGGGGGGATACGCAGTATTTT.

This clone was detected a few times. The chain recombines TRBV4-1 with TRBJ2-1; D perhaps matches TRBD2 (7 bases). This CDR3 spans 19 amino acids. CDR1 and CDR2 from the germline V gene are MGHRA and YSYEKL. V was cut by 1 base and J by 7 bases, with 26 bases left in between. The CDR3 spells CASSQVPDSGGPRGNEQFF. The CDR3, as DNA: TGCGCCAGCAGCCAAGTCCCCGACTCCGGGGGCCCGCGGGGGAATGAGCAGTTCTTC.